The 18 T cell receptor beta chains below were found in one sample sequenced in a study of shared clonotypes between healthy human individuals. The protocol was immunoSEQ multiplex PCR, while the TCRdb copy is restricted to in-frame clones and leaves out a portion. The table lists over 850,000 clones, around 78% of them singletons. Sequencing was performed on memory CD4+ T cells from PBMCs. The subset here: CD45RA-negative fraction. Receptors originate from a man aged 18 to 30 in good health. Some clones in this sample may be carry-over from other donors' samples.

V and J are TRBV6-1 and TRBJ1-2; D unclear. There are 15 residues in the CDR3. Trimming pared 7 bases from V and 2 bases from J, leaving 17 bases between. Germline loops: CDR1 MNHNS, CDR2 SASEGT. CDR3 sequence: CASTESGFWNYGYTF. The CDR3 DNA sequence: TGTGCCAGCACCGAATCGGGATTTTGGAACTATGGCTACACCTTC.

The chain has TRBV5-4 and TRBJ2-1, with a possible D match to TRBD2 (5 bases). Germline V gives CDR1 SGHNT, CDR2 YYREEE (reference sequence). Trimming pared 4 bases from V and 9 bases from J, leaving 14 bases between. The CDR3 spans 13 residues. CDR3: CASSQGPEGEQFF. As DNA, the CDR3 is TGTGCCAGCAGCCAAGGACCAGAGGGTGAGCAGTTCTTC.

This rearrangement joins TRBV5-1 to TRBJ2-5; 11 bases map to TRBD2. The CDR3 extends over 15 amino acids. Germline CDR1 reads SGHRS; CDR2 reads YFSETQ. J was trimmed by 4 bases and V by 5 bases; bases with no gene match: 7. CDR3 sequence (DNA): TGCGCCAGCAGGCCGACTAGCGGGATGCGAGAGACCCAGTACTTC. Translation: CASRPTSGMRETQYF.

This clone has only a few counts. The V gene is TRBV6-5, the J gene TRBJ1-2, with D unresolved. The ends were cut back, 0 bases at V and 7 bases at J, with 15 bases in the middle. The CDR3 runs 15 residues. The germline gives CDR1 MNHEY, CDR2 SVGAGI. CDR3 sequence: CASSYSFLGGVGYTF. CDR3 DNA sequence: TGTGCCAGCAGTTACTCGTTCCTCGGTGGGGTTGGCTACACCTTC.

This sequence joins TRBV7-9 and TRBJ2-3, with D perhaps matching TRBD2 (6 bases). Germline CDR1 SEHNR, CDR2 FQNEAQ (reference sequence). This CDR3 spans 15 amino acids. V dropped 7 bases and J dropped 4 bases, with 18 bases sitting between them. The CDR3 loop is CASTLRGRLADTQYF. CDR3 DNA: TGTGCCAGCACCCTCCGGGGGAGGCTCGCAGATACGCAGTATTTT.

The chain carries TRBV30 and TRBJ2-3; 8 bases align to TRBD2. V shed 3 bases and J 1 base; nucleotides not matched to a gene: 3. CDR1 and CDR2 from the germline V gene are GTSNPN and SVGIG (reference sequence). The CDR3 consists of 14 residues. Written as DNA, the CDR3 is TGTGCCTGGAGCGGGAGGGTCGGCACAGATACGCAGTATTTT. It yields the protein CAWSGRVGTDTQYF.

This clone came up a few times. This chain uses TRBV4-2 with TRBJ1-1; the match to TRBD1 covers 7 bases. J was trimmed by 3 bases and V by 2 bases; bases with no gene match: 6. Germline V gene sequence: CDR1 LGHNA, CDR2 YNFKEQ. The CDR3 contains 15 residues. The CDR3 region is CASSQRDREDTEAFF. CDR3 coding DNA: TGTGCCAGCAGCCAACGTGACAGGGAAGACACTGAAGCTTTCTTT.

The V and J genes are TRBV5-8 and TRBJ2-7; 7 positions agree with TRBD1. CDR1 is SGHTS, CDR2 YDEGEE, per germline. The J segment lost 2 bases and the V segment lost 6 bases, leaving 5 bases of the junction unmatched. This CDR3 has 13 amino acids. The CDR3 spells CASTIDRAYEQYF. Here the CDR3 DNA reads TGTGCCAGCACTATCGACAGGGCCTACGAGCAGTACTTC. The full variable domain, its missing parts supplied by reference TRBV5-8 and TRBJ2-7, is EAGVTQSPTHLIKTRGQQATLRCSPISGHTSVYWYQQALGLGLQFLLWYDEGEERNRGNFPPRFSGRQFPNYSSELNVNALELEDSALYLCASTIDRAYEQYFGPGTRLTVT.

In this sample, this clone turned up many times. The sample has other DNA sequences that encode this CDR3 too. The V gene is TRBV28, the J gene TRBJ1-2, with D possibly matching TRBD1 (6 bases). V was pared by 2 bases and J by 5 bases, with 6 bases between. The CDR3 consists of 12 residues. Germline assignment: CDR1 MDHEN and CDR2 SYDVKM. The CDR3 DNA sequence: TGTGCCAGCAGTTTACAGGGGTATGGCTACACCTTC. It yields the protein CASSLQGYGYTF.

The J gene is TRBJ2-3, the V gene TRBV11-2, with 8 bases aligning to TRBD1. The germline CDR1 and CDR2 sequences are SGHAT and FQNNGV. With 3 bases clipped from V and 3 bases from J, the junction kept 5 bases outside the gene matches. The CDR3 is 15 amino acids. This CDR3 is CASSFRTGSTDTQYF. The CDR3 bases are TGTGCCAGCAGCTTCCGGACAGGGTCAACAGATACGCAGTATTTT.

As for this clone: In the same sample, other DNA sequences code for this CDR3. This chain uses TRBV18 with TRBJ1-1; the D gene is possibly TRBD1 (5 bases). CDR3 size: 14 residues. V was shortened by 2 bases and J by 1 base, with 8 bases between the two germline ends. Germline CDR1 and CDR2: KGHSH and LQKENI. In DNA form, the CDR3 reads TGTGCCAGCTCACCAAGTCAGGGGAACACTGAAGCTTTCTTT. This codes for CASSPSQGNTEAFF.

CDR3 region: CSGLRGIQYF. CDR3 coding DNA: TGCAGCGGGCTTCGGGGGATCCAGTACTTC. The rearrangement uses TRBV20-1 and TRBJ2-5; D possibly corresponds to TRBD2 (6 bases). The CDR3 runs 10 residues. CDR1 and CDR2 (germline): DFQATT, SNEGSKA (reference sequence).

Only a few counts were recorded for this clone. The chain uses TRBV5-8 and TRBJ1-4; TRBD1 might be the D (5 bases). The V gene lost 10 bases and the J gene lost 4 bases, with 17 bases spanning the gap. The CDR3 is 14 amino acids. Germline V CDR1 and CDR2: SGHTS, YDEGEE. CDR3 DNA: TGTGCCCCCGACCCAGGGCGCCTTAATGAAAAACTGTTTTTT. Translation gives CAPDPGRLNEKLFF. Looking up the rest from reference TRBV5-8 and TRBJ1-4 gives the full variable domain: EAGVTQSPTHLIKTRGQQATLRCSPISGHTSVYWYQQALGLGLQFLLWYDEGEERNRGNFPPRFSGRQFPNYSSELNVNALELEDSALYLCAPDPGRLNEKLFFGSGTQLSVL.

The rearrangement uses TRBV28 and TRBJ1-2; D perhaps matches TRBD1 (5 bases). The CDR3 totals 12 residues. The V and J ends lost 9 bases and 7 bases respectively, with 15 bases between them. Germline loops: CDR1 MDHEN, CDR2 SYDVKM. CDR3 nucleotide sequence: TGTGCCAGTGGGGCCCAATTTGGTGGCTACACCTTC. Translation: CASGAQFGGYTF.

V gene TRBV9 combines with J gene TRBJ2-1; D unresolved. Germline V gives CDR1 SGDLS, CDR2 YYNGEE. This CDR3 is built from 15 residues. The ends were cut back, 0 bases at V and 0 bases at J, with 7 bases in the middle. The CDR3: CASSVGDGSYNEQFF. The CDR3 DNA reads TGTGCCAGCAGCGTAGGGGATGGCTCCTACAATGAGCAGTTCTTC.

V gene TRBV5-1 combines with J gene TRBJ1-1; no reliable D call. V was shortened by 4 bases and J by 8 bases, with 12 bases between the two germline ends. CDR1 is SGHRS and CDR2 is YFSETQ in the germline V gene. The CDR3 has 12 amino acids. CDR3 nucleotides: TGCGCCAGCAGCACAGAGGGAACGGAAGCTTTCTTT. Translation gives CASSTEGTEAFF.

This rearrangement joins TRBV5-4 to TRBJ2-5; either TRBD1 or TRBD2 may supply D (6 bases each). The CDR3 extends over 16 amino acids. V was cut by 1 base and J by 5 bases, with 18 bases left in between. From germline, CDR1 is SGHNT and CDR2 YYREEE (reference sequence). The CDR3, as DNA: TGTGCCAGCAGCTTGTTGGGGGGCGGGGCTTCGGAGACCCAGTACTTC. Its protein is CASSLLGGGASETQYF.

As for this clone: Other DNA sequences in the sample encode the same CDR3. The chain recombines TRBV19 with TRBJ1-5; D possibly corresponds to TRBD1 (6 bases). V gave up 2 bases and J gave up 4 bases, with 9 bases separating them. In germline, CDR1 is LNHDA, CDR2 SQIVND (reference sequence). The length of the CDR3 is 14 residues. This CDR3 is CASSILGGNQPQHF. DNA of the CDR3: TGTGCCAGTAGTATACTAGGGGGAAATCAGCCCCAGCATTTT.